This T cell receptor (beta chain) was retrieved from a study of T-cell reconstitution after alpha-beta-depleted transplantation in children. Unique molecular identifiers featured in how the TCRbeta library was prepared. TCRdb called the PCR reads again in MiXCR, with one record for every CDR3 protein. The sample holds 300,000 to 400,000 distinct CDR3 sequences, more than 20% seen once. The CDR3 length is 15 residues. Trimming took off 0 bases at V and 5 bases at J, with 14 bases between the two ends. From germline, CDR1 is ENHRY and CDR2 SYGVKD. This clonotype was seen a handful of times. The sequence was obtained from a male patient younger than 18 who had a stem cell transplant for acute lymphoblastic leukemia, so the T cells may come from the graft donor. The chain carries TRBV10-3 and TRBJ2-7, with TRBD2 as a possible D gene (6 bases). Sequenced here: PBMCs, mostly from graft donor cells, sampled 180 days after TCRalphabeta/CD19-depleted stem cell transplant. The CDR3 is CAISESTGRSHEQYF. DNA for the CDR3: TGTGCCATCAGTGAGTCGACCGGGAGAAGTCACGAGCAGTACTTC.